These T cell receptor beta chains were read from a single sample in a study of regulatory dendritic cells for organ transplantation. Some clones are missing from TCRdb's copy, which holds only in-frame ones; the method was immunoSEQ multiplex PCR. This sample has fewer than 40,000 clones, with around nine tenths found just once. Sequences were obtained from naive CD8+ T cells from blood. The receptors were gathered from a human donor in good health. The CDR3 runs from the conserved cysteine through the conserved F or W. Fields, in order: V gene, D gene, clone size, J gene, CDR3 protein, CDR3 DNA. The D gene is left open where the match is weak. The size field is filled for only some rows; it gives once, few, many or a size class.

TRBV5-6	TRBD1	NA	TRBJ2-7	CASSFGTGSYEQYF	TGTGCCAGCAGCTTCGGGACAGGGTCCTACGAGCAGTACTTC
TRBV2	NA	NA	TRBJ2-1	CASIGRADEQFF	TGTGCCAGCATTGGTAGGGCCGATGAGCAGTTCTTC
TRBV27	NA	once	TRBJ1-1	CASSLSANTEAFF	TGTGCCAGCAGTTTATCCGCGAACACTGAAGCTTTCTTT
TRBV11-3	NA	NA	TRBJ2-3	CASSPRGSTDTQYF	TGTGCCAGCAGCCCTAGAGGGAGCACAGATACGCAGTATTTT
TRBV19	NA	few	TRBJ1-5	CASSIDVGEIGFRQPQHF	TGTGCCAGTAGTATAGATGTCGGCGAAATAGGGTTCCGACAGCCCCAGCATTTT
TRBV28	NA	once	TRBJ2-7	CATSGGDRDFNEQYF	TGTGCCACCTCGGGGGGGGACAGGGACTTTAACGAGCAGTACTTC
TRBV30	NA	NA	TRBJ1-2	CAWGEGDYGYTF	TGTGCCTGGGGGGAGGGGGACTATGGCTACACCTTC
TRBV27	TRBD2	NA	TRBJ2-7	CASSFSGSGYEQYF	TGTGCCAGCAGTTTTAGCGGGAGTGGGTACGAGCAGTACTTC
TRBV5-4	NA	NA	TRBJ2-1	CASSFWDRHYNEQFF	TGTGCCAGCAGCTTTTGGGACCGACATTACAATGAGCAGTTCTTC
TRBV27	TRBD1	few	TRBJ1-5	CASTAYPGTDNQPQHF	TGTGCCAGCACCGCCTATCCGGGGACAGACAATCAGCCCCAGCATTTT
TRBV15	NA	NA	TRBJ1-4	CATSRDRSIGEKLFF	TGTGCCACCAGCAGAGATAGGTCCATAGGGGAAAAACTGTTTTTT
TRBV15	NA	NA	TRBJ2-7	CATSSGTGRKQYEQYF	TGTGCCACCAGCAGTGGGACGGGGAGGAAACAATACGAGCAGTACTTC
TRBV10-3	NA	NA	TRBJ2-7	CAISEVASWDEQYF	TGTGCCATCAGTGAAGTAGCTTCATGGGACGAGCAGTACTTC
TRBV7-6	TRBD2	NA	TRBJ2-3	CASSSLAGQRTDTQYF	TGTGCCAGCAGCTCTCTAGCGGGACAACGCACAGATACGCAGTATTTT
TRBV10-1	NA	NA	TRBJ2-7	CASSESGDKRYEQYF	TGCGCCAGCAGTGAGTCTGGGGACAAGAGATACGAGCAGTACTTC
TRBV19	TRBD1	NA	TRBJ2-5	CASSIFGTGYQETQYF	TGTGCCAGTAGTATTTTCGGGACAGGGTACCAAGAGACCCAGTACTTC
TRBV28	TRBD1	NA	TRBJ2-7	CASSLSDRGHEQYF	TGTGCCAGCAGTTTATCGGACAGGGGCCACGAGCAGTACTTC
TRBV27	NA	NA	TRBJ2-1	CASRSGTGFTYNEQFF	TGTGCCAGCAGGTCTGGGACGGGCTTTACCTACAATGAGCAGTTCTTC
TRBV27	TRBD2	NA	TRBJ2-1	CASNTGLAGVGEQFF	TGTGCCAGCAACACCGGGCTAGCGGGAGTCGGTGAGCAGTTCTTC
TRBV7-9	NA	NA	TRBJ2-5	CASSPRLEETQYF	TGTGCCAGCAGCCCCCGACTGGAAGAGACCCAGTACTTC